Shown below are 13 T cell receptor beta chains from a single sample sequenced in a study of blood T cell repertoires in COVID-19. Some clones are missing from TCRdb's copy, which holds only in-frame ones; the method was immunoSEQ multiplex PCR. Of around 200,000 clones in the sample, more than 75% were seen once. The sample was peripheral blood. The receptors stem from a man between 60 and 70 years old who had recovered from COVID-19.

This chain connects TRBV11-2 to TRBJ2-3; D is possibly TRBD1 (6 bases). The ends were cut back, 0 bases at V and 2 bases at J, with 12 bases in the middle. This CDR3 has 16 residues. Germline V lookup: CDR1 SGHAT, CDR2 FQNNGV. The chain's CDR3 is CASSLDLQGHTDTQYF. CDR3 in DNA: TGTGCCAGCAGCTTAGATTTACAGGGACACACAGATACGCAGTATTTT. Variable domain in full (rest from reference TRBV11-2 and TRBJ2-3): EAGVAQSPRYKIIEKRQSVAFWCNPISGHATLYWYQQILGQGPKLLIQFQNNGVVDDSQLPKDRFSAERLKGVDSTLKIQPAKLEDSAVYLCASSLDLQGHTDTQYFGPGTRLTVL.

The chain uses TRBV4-1 and TRBJ2-2, with 10 bases identical to TRBD2. Germline V gives CDR1 MGHRA, CDR2 YSYEKL. The trim removed 3 bases at V and 2 bases at J, leaving 6 bases unmatched. CDR3 length equals 17 residues. CDR3 nucleotides: TGCGCCAGCAGCCAGGAACTAGCGGGGACTAACACCGGGGAGCTGTTTTTT. Its protein product is CASSQELAGTNTGELFF.

The chain has TRBV7-8 and TRBJ2-7; D is ambiguous. Per germline, CDR1 SGHVS and CDR2 FQNEAQ. CDR3 length: 14 amino acids. With 1 base removed from V and 0 bases from J, the gap between germline ends came to 7 bases. The CDR3 DNA reads as TGTGCCAGCAGCTTAGAGTTCAGCTCCTACGAGCAGTACTTC. This sequence encodes CASSLEFSSYEQYF.

The V call is TRBV7-2, the J call TRBJ1-5, with D maybe TRBD1 (6 bases). V was cut by 2 bases and J by 4 bases, with 12 bases left in between. Germline-derived CDR1 and CDR2 are SGHTA and FQGNSA. CDR3 length: 15 residues. The CDR3 sequence is CASSLNRARNQPQHF. CDR3 nucleotides: TGTGCCAGCAGCTTAAACAGGGCGAGAAATCAGCCCCAGCATTTT.

The J gene is TRBJ2-3, the V gene TRBV6-4; 8 bases are a match to TRBD1. The V segment lost 3 bases and the J segment 2 bases; nucleotides outside the gene matches: 1. This CDR3 has 14 residues. Germline V gene lookup returns CDR1 MRHNA and CDR2 SNTAGT. CDR3 DNA: TGTGCCAGCAGTGAGGACAGGGCCACAGATACGCAGTATTTT. Translation: CASSEDRATDTQYF.

The V call is TRBV7-3, the J call TRBJ1-3, with TRBD1 matching over 8 bases. The CDR3 consists of 15 residues. V gave up 5 bases and J gave up 0 bases; unmatched junction bases: 3. Germline-derived CDR1 and CDR2 are SGHTA and FQGTGA. The CDR3: CASSRTGNSGNTIYF. The CDR3 DNA follows: TGTGCCAGCAGCCGGACAGGGAACTCTGGAAACACCATATATTTT.

The CDR3 sequence: CASSKLYTGGSTEAFF. Here the CDR3 DNA reads TGTGCCAGTAGTAAACTATATACAGGGGGCTCCACTGAAGCTTTCTTT. The chain employs TRBV19 and TRBJ1-1; TRBD1 aligns across 9 bases. From germline, CDR1 is LNHDA and CDR2 SQIVND (reference sequence). The V gene end was trimmed by 4 bases and the J gene end by 4 bases; junction bases not matched to a gene: 10. The CDR3 is 16 residues long.

The chain joins TRBV6-5 to TRBJ2-1; 8 bases match TRBD1. Germline trimming cut 8 bases from V and 0 bases from J; bases unmatched to any gene: 3. This CDR3 comprises 14 residues. Germline V gene data show CDR1 as MNHEY and CDR2 as SVGAGI. The CDR3 sequence: CASGQGASYNEQFF. The CDR3 DNA reads as TGTGCCAGCGGGCAGGGGGCCTCCTACAATGAGCAGTTCTTC.

This sequence joins TRBV7-2 and TRBJ1-4; 7 bases align to TRBD1. This CDR3 comprises 14 residues. The germline V gene has CDR1 SGHTA and CDR2 FQGNSA. The junction had 8 bases not matched to a gene; V was cut back by 6 bases and J by 7 bases. CDR3 coding DNA: TGTGCCAGCAGTCTAAGGGGGCTGGGTGAAAAACTGTTTTTT. It yields the protein CASSLRGLGEKLFF.

V gene TRBV14 combines with J gene TRBJ1-3; 8 positions agree with TRBD1. CDR1 and CDR2 from the germline V gene are SGHDN and FVKESK. The CDR3 runs 15 residues. With V trimmed by 2 bases and J by 2 bases, 2 bases remained unmatched. CDR3 amino acids: CASSQTGGAGNTIYF. The CDR3 DNA is TGTGCCAGCAGCCAAACAGGGGGTGCTGGAAACACCATATATTTT. The entire variable domain, with the rest obtained from reference TRBV14 and TRBJ1-3, is as follows: EAGVTQFPSHSVIEKGQTVTLRCDPISGHDNLYWYRRVMGKEIKFLLHFVKESKQDESGMPNNRFLAERTGGTYSTLKVQPAELEDSGVYFCASSQTGGAGNTIYFGEGSWLTVV.

The genes are TRBV2 and TRBJ2-7; a possible D gene is TRBD1 (5 bases). The CDR3 length is 13 residues. The germline gives CDR1 SNHLY, CDR2 FYNNEI. V was clipped by 7 bases and J by 3 bases, with 13 bases between them. The CDR3 protein is CASTSSGNYEQYF. Written as DNA, the CDR3 is TGTGCCAGCACTTCGTCAGGGAACTACGAGCAGTACTTC.

CDR3 amino acids: CASSLVSGRTYEQYF. The CDR3, as DNA: TGCGCCAGCAGCTTGGTGTCAGGGAGGACCTACGAGCAGTACTTC. The chain has TRBV5-1 and TRBJ2-7, with TRBD2 as a possible D gene (6 bases). Deletions cut 0 bases from V and 2 bases from J, with 12 bases between. Germline V CDR1 and CDR2: SGHRS, YFSETQ. The CDR3 is 15 residues long.

This chain links TRBV6-5 with TRBJ1-6; D call uncertain. Germline-derived CDR1 and CDR2 are MNHEY and SVGAGI. The ends were cut back, 10 bases at V and 0 bases at J, with 10 bases in the middle. The CDR3 spans 14 residues. The CDR3 sequence is CATGESSYNSPLHF. CDR3 in DNA: TGTGCCACCGGGGAGAGCTCCTATAATTCACCCCTCCACTTT.